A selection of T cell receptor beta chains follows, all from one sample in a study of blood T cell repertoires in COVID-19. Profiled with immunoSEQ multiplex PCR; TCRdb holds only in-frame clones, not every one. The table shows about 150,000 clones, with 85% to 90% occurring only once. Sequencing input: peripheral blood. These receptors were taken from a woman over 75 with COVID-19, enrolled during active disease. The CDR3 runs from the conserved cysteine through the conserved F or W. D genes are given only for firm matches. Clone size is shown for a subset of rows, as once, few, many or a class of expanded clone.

CDR3aa: CASSRTRGTQEQYF; CDR3nt: TGTGCCAGCAGTCGAACCCGGGGGACTCAGGAGCAGTACTTC; j_gene: TRBJ2-7; abundance: -; d_gene: -; v_gene: TRBV6-5
CDR3aa: CASSPYVAAGSEAFF; CDR3nt: TGTGCCAGCAGTCCATACGTAGCCGCTGGGTCTGAAGCTTTCTTT; j_gene: TRBJ1-1; abundance: -; d_gene: -; v_gene: TRBV6-2/TRBV6-3
CDR3aa: CASSRLANTEAFF; CDR3nt: TGTGCCAGCAGCCGCTTAGCGAACACTGAAGCTTTCTTT; j_gene: TRBJ1-1; abundance: many; d_gene: -; v_gene: TRBV5-8
CDR3aa: CASSLDSHYGYTF; CDR3nt: TGTGCCAGCAGCCTCGACAGCCACTATGGCTACACCTTC; j_gene: TRBJ1-2; abundance: -; d_gene: -; v_gene: TRBV7-9
CDR3aa: CASSPFLGGNQPQHF; CDR3nt: TGTGCCAGTTCCCCTTTTTTAGGGGGCAATCAGCCCCAGCATTTT; j_gene: TRBJ1-5; abundance: -; d_gene: -; v_gene: TRBV19
CDR3aa: CASTPTGGNEKLFF; CDR3nt: TGTGCCAGCACCCCGACAGGGGGAAATGAAAAACTGTTTTTT; j_gene: TRBJ1-4; abundance: -; d_gene: TRBD1; v_gene: TRBV6-5
CDR3aa: CASSPNDPGSNTGELFF; CDR3nt: TGTGCCAGCTCACCAAACGATCCGGGGTCGAACACCGGGGAGCTGTTTTTT; j_gene: TRBJ2-2; abundance: -; d_gene: -; v_gene: TRBV18
CDR3aa: CASSLSRFSEQFF; CDR3nt: TGTGCCAGCAGTTTATCCAGATTCAGTGAGCAGTTCTTC; j_gene: TRBJ2-1; abundance: -; d_gene: -; v_gene: TRBV12-3/TRBV12-4
CDR3aa: CASSQTQTGSYGYTF; CDR3nt: TGTGCCAGCAGCCAGACTCAGACAGGGAGCTATGGCTACACCTTC; j_gene: TRBJ1-2; abundance: -; d_gene: TRBD1; v_gene: TRBV3-1/TRBV3-2
CDR3aa: CATSGSPLVLHF; CDR3nt: TGTGCCACCAGCGGCAGTCCCCTCGTCCTCCACTTT; j_gene: TRBJ1-6; abundance: -; d_gene: -; v_gene: TRBV15
CDR3aa: CASSEWTGVGGNQPQHF; CDR3nt: TGTGCCAGTAGTGAGTGGACAGGGGTAGGCGGCAATCAGCCCCAGCATTTT; j_gene: TRBJ1-5; abundance: -; d_gene: TRBD1; v_gene: TRBV19
CDR3aa: CASSLTMVQAINQPQHF; CDR3nt: TGTGCCAGCAGTTTAACCATGGTGCAGGCCATTAATCAGCCCCAGCATTTT; j_gene: TRBJ1-5; abundance: -; d_gene: -; v_gene: TRBV28
CDR3aa: CASRILGGPQHF; CDR3nt: TGTGCCAGCAGGATTTTGGGGGGACCCCAGCATTTT; j_gene: TRBJ1-5; abundance: -; d_gene: -; v_gene: TRBV28
CDR3aa: CASSETSGSPYNEQFF; CDR3nt: TGTGCCAGCAGTGAGACTAGCGGGAGTCCCTACAATGAGCAGTTCTTC; j_gene: TRBJ2-1; abundance: -; d_gene: TRBD2; v_gene: TRBV6-1
CDR3aa: CASSQAGTPVRGYGYTF; CDR3nt: TGCGCCAGCAGCCAAGCCGGGACGCCAGTACGGGGGTATGGCTACACCTTC; j_gene: TRBJ1-2; abundance: -; d_gene: -; v_gene: TRBV4-3
CDR3aa: CASSALGSGGETQYF; CDR3nt: TGTGCCAGCAGCGCGTTAGGATCCGGGGGGGAGACCCAGTACTTC; j_gene: TRBJ2-5; abundance: -; d_gene: TRBD2; v_gene: TRBV9
CDR3aa: CAISDRANEKLFF; CDR3nt: TGTGCCATCAGTGACAGGGCGAATGAAAAACTGTTTTTT; j_gene: TRBJ1-4; abundance: few; d_gene: -; v_gene: TRBV10-3
CDR3aa: CASQGGTGYEKLFF; CDR3nt: TGTGCCAGCCAGGGAGGGACAGGCTATGAAAAACTGTTTTTT; j_gene: TRBJ1-4; abundance: -; d_gene: TRBD1; v_gene: TRBV28
CDR3aa: CASSQDFSLNVDEQYF; CDR3nt: TGTGCCAGCAGCCAAGACTTCTCTCTAAACGTCGACGAGCAGTACTTC; j_gene: TRBJ2-7; abundance: few; d_gene: -; v_gene: TRBV14
CDR3aa: CSVGDQTSGTGELFF; CDR3nt: TGCAGCGTTGGGGACCAGACTAGCGGGACCGGGGAGCTGTTTTTT; j_gene: TRBJ2-2; abundance: -; d_gene: TRBD2; v_gene: TRBV29-1
CDR3aa: CASSQTGTGGETQYF; CDR3nt: TGTGCCAGCAGCCAAACAGGGACAGGGGGCGAGACCCAGTACTTC; j_gene: TRBJ2-5; abundance: -; d_gene: TRBD1; v_gene: TRBV14
CDR3aa: CASSSQGGAPLHF; CDR3nt: TGTGCCAGCAGCTCGCAGGGTGGAGCACCCCTCCACTTT; j_gene: TRBJ1-6; abundance: -; d_gene: -; v_gene: TRBV7-2
CDR3aa: CASSQGAGGSSSYEQYF; CDR3nt: TGTGCCAGCAGTCAGGGAGCGGGAGGGTCCAGCTCCTACGAGCAGTACTTC; j_gene: TRBJ2-7; abundance: -; d_gene: TRBD2; v_gene: TRBV27
CDR3aa: CASSPDPTAPNQPQHF; CDR3nt: TGCGCCAGCAGCCCCGACCCGACAGCTCCCAATCAGCCCCAGCATTTT; j_gene: TRBJ1-5; abundance: -; d_gene: -; v_gene: TRBV5-1
CDR3aa: CASSLIRRNYGYTF; CDR3nt: TGTGCCAGCAGTTTAATCCGGAGGAACTATGGCTACACCTTC; j_gene: TRBJ1-2; abundance: -; d_gene: -; v_gene: TRBV28
CDR3aa: CASSGDRGISSPLHF; CDR3nt: TGTGCCAGCAGTGGGGACAGGGGTATAAGTTCACCCCTCCACTTT; j_gene: TRBJ1-6; abundance: -; d_gene: TRBD1; v_gene: TRBV2
CDR3aa: CASSSTSGRVRDTQYF; CDR3nt: TGTGCCAGCAGTTCGACTAGCGGGAGAGTTCGGGATACGCAGTATTTT; j_gene: TRBJ2-3; abundance: -; d_gene: TRBD2; v_gene: TRBV28
CDR3aa: CASSQSRPRGEKLFF; CDR3nt: TGCGCCAGCAGCCAATCCCGACCCAGGGGCGAAAAACTGTTTTTT; j_gene: TRBJ1-4; abundance: once; d_gene: -; v_gene: TRBV4-3
CDR3aa: CASSLRGGILYGYTF; CDR3nt: TGTGCCAGCAGTTTAAGGGGGGGAATCCTCTATGGCTACACCTTC; j_gene: TRBJ1-2; abundance: -; d_gene: -; v_gene: TRBV28
CDR3aa: CASSIYRGKTYNEQFF; CDR3nt: TGTGCCAGTAGTATTTATAGGGGGAAAACCTACAATGAGCAGTTCTTC; j_gene: TRBJ2-1; abundance: -; d_gene: -; v_gene: TRBV19
CDR3aa: CASSLSGTGEETQYF; CDR3nt: TGTGCCAGCAGCTTGTCCGGGACAGGGGAGGAGACCCAGTACTTC; j_gene: TRBJ2-5; abundance: -; d_gene: TRBD1; v_gene: TRBV7-3
CDR3aa: CASRKLAEGDEQFF; CDR3nt: TGTGCCAGCAGGAAACTAGCGGAAGGGGATGAGCAGTTCTTC; j_gene: TRBJ2-1; abundance: -; d_gene: TRBD2; v_gene: TRBV2
CDR3aa: CSVDRGGTDTQYF; CDR3nt: TGCAGCGTTGATAGGGGTGGCACAGATACGCAGTATTTT; j_gene: TRBJ2-3; abundance: -; d_gene: -; v_gene: TRBV29-1
CDR3aa: CASSLDPVHEQFF; CDR3nt: TGTGCCAGCAGCTTAGACCCTGTCCATGAGCAGTTCTTC; j_gene: TRBJ2-1; abundance: -; d_gene: -; v_gene: TRBV11-3
CDR3aa: CSVGLAGVTDTQYF; CDR3nt: TGCAGCGTAGGGCTAGCGGGAGTAACAGATACGCAGTATTTT; j_gene: TRBJ2-3; abundance: few; d_gene: TRBD2; v_gene: TRBV29-1
CDR3aa: CASSIGLASGELFF; CDR3nt: TGTGCCAGTAGTATAGGACTAGCCTCCGGGGAGCTGTTTTTT; j_gene: TRBJ2-2; abundance: -; d_gene: TRBD2; v_gene: TRBV19
CDR3aa: CASSPLSGNTIYF; CDR3nt: TGTGCCAGCAGCCCCCTCTCTGGAAACACCATATATTTT; j_gene: TRBJ1-3; abundance: -; d_gene: -; v_gene: TRBV7-9